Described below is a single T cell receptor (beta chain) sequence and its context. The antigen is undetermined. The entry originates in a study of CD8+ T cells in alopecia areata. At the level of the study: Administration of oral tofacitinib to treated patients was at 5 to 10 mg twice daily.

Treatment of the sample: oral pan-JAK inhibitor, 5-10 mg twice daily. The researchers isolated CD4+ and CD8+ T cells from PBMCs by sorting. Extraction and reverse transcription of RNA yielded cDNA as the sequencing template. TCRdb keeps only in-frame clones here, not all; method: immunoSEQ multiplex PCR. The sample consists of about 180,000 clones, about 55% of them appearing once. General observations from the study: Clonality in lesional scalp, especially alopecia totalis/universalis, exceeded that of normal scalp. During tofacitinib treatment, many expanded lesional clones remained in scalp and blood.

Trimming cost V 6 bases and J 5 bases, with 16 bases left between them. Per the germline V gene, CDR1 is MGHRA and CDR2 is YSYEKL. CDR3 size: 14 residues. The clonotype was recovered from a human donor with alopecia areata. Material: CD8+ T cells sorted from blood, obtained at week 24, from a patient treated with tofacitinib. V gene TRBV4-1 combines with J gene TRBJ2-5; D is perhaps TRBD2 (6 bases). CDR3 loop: CASSPGTYEETQYF. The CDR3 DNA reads TGCGCCAGCAGTCCAGGGACTTACGAGGAGACCCAGTACTTC.